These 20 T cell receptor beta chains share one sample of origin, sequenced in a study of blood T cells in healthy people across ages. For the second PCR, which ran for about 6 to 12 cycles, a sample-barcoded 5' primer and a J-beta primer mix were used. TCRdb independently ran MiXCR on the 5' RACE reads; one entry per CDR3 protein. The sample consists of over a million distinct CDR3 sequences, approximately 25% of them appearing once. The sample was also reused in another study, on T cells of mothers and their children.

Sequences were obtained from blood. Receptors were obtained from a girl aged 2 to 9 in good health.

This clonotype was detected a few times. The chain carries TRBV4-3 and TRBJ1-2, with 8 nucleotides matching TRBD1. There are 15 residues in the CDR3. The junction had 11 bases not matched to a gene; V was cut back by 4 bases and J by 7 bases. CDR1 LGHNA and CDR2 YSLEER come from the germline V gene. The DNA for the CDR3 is TGCGCCAGCAGCCGCAATGCGGACAGGGTGGGTGGCTACACCTTC. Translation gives CASSRNADRVGGYTF.

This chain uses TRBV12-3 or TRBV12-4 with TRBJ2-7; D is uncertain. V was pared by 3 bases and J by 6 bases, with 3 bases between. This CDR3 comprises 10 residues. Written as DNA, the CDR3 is TGTGCCAGCAGTTTGATCGAGCAGTACTTC. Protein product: CASSLIEQYF.

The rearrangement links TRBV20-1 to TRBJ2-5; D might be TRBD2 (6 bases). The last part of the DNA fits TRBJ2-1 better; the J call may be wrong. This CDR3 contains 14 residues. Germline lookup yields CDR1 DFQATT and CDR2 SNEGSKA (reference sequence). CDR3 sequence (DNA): TGCAGTGCCTCCGCGACTAGTTTGGCGGGTGAGCAGTTCTTC. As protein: CSASATSLAGEQFF.

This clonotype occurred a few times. The CDR3 nucleotides read TGCAGCGTGACGGACCGATACACTGAAGCTTTCTTT. Its translation is CSVTDRYTEAFF. V and J are TRBV29-1 and TRBJ1-1; no firm D call. Trimming left V 6 bases short and J 3 bases short, with 11 bases between. Germline V CDR1 and CDR2: SQVTM, ANQGSEA. The CDR3 covers 12 residues.

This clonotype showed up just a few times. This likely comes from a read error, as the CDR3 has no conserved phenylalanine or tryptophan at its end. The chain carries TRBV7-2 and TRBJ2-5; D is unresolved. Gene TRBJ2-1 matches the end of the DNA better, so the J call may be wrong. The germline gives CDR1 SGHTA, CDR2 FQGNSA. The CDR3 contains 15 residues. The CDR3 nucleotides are TGTGCCAGCAGCTTTAAGAACCTTCGTTACAATGAGCAGTTCCTC. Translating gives CASSFKNLRYNEQFL.

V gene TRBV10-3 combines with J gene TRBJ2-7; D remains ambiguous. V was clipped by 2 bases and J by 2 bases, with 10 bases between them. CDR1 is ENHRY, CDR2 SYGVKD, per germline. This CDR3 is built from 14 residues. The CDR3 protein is CAISEIRRPYEQYF. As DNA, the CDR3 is TGTGCCATCAGTGAGATCCGGAGACCCTACGAGCAGTACTTC.

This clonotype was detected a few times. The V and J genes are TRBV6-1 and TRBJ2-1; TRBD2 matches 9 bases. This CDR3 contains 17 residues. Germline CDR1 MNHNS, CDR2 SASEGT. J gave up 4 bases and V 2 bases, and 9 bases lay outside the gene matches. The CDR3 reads CASSEYPRLADYNEQFF. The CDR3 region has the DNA TGTGCCAGCAGTGAATACCCTCGACTAGCGGATTACAATGAGCAGTTCTTC.

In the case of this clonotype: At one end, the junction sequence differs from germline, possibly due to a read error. CDR3 DNA: TGCAGTGCCAGAGACAGGGAGAATGGCTACACCTTC. The encoded protein is CSARDRENGYTF. V and J are TRBV20-1 and TRBJ1-2; 7 bases map to TRBD1. Germline V gene sequence: CDR1 DFQATT, CDR2 SNEGSKA (reference sequence). The CDR3 length is 12 residues.

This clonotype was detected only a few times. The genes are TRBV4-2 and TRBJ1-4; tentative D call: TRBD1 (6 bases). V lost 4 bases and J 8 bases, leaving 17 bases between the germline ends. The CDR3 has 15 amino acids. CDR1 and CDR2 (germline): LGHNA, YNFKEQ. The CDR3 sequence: CASSPQDRGKEKLFF. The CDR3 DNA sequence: TGTGCCAGCAGCCCCCAAGATAGGGGGAAGGAAAAACTGTTTTTT.

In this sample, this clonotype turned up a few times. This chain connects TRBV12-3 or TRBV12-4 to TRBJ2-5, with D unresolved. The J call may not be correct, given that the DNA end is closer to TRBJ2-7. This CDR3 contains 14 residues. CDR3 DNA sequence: TGTGCCAGCAGATCCCATATAGGGCCCTACGAGCAGTACTTC. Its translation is CASRSHIGPYEQYF.

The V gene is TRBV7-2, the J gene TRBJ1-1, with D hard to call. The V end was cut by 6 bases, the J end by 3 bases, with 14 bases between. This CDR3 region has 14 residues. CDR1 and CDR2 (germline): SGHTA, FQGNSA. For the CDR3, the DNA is TGTGCCAGCAGACTCAGACAAACGTACACTGAAGCTTTCTTT. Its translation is CASRLRQTYTEAFF.

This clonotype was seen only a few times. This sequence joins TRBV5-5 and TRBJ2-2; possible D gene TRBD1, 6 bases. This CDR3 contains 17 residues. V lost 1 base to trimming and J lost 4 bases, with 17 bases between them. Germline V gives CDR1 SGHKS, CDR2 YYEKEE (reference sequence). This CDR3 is CASSLFFQGTLTGELFF. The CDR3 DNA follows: TGTGCCAGCAGCTTGTTCTTCCAGGGGACACTCACCGGGGAGCTGTTTTTT. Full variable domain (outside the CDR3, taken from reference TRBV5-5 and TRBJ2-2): DAGVTQSPTHLIKTRGQQVTLRCSPISGHKSVSWYQQVLGQGPQFIFQYYEKEERGRGNFPDRFSARQFPNYSSELNVNALLLGDSALYLCASSLFFQGTLTGELFFGEGSRLTVL.

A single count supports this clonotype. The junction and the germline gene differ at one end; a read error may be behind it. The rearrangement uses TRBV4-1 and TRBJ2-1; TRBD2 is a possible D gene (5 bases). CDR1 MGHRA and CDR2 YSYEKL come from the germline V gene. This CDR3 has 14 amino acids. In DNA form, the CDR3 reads TGCGCCAGCAGCCAAGTTCTTGCCGGGGTGAGGCTGATCTTC. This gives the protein CASSQVLAGVRLIF.

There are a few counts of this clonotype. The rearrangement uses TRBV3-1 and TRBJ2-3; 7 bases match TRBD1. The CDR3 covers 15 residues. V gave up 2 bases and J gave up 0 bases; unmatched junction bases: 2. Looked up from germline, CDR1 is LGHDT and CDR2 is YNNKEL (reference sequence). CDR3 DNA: TGTGCCAGCAGCCAAAAGGGGGCTAGCACAGATACGCAGTATTTT. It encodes CASSQKGASTDTQYF.

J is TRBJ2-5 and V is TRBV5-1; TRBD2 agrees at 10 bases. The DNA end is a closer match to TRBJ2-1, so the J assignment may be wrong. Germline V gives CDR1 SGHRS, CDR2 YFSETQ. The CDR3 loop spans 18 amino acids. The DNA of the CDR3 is TGCGCCAGCAGCTTCGTCGGACTAGCGGATACTCGTGTTCTCCGGCAGTTCTTC. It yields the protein CASSFVGLADTRVLRQFF.

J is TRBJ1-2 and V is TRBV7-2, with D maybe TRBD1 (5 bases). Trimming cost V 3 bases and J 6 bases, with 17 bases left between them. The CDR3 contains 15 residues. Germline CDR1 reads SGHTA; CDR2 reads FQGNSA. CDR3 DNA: TGTGCCAGCAGCTTCTCCCCAACGGGGACGCATGGCTACACCTTC. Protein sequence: CASSFSPTGTHGYTF.

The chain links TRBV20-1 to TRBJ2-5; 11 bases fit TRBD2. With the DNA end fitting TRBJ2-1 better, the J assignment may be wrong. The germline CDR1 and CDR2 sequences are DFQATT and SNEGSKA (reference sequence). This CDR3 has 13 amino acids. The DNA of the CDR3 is TGCAGTGGGACGGGGACTAGCGGAAATGAGCAGTTCTTC. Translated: CSGTGTSGNEQFF.

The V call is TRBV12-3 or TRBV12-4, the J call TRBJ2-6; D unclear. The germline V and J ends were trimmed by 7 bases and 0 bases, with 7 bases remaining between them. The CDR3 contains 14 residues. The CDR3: CASTQLSGANVLTF. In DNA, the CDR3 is TGTGCCAGCACTCAGCTCTCTGGGGCCAACGTCCTGACTTTC.

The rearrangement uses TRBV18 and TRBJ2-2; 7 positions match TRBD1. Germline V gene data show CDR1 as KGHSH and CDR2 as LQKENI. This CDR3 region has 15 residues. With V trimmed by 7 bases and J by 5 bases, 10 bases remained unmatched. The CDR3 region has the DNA TGTGCCAGCTACCAACAGGGGCGGAGTACCGGGGAGCTGTTTTTT. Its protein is CASYQQGRSTGELFF.

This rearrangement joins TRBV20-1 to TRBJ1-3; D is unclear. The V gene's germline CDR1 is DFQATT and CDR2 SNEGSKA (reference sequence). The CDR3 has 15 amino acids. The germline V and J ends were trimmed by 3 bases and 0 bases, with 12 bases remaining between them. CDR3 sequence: CSASSPRSSGNTIYF. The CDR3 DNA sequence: TGCAGTGCTAGTTCTCCCCGGAGCTCTGGAAACACCATATATTTT.